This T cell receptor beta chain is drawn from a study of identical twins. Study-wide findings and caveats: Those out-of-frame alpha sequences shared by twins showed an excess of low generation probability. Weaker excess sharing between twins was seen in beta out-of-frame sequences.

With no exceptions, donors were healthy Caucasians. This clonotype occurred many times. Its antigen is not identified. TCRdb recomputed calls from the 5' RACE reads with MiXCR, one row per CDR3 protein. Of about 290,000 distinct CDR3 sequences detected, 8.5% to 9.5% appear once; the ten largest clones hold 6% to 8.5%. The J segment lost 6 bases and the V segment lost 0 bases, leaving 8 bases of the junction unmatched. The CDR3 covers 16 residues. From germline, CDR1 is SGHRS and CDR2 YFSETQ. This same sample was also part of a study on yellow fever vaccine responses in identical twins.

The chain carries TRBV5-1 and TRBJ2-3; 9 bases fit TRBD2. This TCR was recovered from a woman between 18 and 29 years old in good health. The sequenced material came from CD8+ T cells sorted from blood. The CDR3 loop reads CASSLVIAGAADTQYF. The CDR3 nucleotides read TGCGCCAGCAGCTTGGTGATAGCGGGGGCGGCGGATACGCAGTATTTT.